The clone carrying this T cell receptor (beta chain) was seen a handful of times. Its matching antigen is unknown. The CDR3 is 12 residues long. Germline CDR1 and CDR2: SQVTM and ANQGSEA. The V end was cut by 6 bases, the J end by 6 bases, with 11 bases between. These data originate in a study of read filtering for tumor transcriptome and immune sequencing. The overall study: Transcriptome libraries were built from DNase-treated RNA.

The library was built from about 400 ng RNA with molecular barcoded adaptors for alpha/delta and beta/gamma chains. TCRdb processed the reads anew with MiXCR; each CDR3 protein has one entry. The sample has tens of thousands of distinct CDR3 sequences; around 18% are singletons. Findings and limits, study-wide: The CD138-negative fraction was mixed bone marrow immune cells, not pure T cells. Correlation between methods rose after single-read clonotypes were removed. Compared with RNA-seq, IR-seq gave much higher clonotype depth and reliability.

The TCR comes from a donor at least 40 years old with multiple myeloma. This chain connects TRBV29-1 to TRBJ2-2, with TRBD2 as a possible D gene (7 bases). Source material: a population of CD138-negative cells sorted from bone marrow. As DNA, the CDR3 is TGCAGCGTGGGAGGGGGTTCCGGGGAGCTGTTTTTT. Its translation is CSVGGGSGELFF.